Below are 3 T cell receptor beta chains sequenced from a single sample in a study of radiation and T cells in renal cell carcinoma. Noted time point: blood 4 weeks post-SBRT, at nephrectomy. Treatment defined: 15 Gy SBRT to primary tumor, nephrectomy 4 weeks later. Clones were sequenced by immunoSEQ multiplex PCR, and TCRdb holds only the in-frame ones, with some missing. The data contain tens of thousands of clones, around 81% of them singletons. The sample was blood, taken from a patient whose treatment included radiotherapy and nephrectomy. All receptors derive from a man aged 45-65 years with renal cell carcinoma.

This clone was seen just once. This chain connects TRBV6-1 to TRBJ1-5; D is uncertain. The V gene's germline CDR1 is MNHNS and CDR2 SASEGT. Trimming left V 7 bases short and J 0 bases short, with 7 bases between. This CDR3 has 13 residues. This chain's CDR3 is CASTVNSNQPQHF. The CDR3 DNA reads TGTGCCAGCACTGTGAATAGCAATCAGCCCCAGCATTTT.

This chain links TRBV4-3 with TRBJ1-1; a possible D gene is TRBD1 (6 bases). The germline V gene encodes CDR1 LGHNA and CDR2 YSLEER. The CDR3 sequence is 16 residues long. V was pared by 0 bases and J by 1 base, with 12 bases between. CDR3 sequence reads: CASSQDFSGQNTEAFF. Here the CDR3 DNA reads TGCGCCAGCAGCCAAGATTTTTCGGGACAGAACACTGAAGCTTTCTTT.

This chain joins TRBV6-6 and TRBJ2-7; no firm D call. The germline V gene has CDR1 MNHNY and CDR2 SVGAGI (reference sequence). There are 12 residues in the CDR3. V lost 5 bases, J lost 4 bases, and 9 bases lay in between. The CDR3 DNA reads TGTGCCAGCAGTCGGCTGCAATACGAGCAGTACTTC. This sequence encodes CASSRLQYEQYF.